This T cell receptor (beta chain) was observed in a study of neoadjuvant anti-PD-1 for oral cavity cancer. About the study: Non-progressing patients received a fourth nivolumab dose near day 43, then surgery on days 50-56. Findings and caveats of the study: Higher pretreatment blood Treg/Th17 ratios correlated with higher pretreatment blood and lower post-treatment tumor TCRbeta clonality. TCR analyses covered only a few patients per response group. Post-nivolumab, blood T cell clonality was significantly elevated in non-responders.

This clone has just a few counts. The antigen remains unidentified. Time point in this sample: after neoadjuvant nivolumab, at surgical resection. TCRdb's copy holds only in-frame clones and misses some; the assay was immunoSEQ multiplex PCR. Here the sample spans 13,000 to 15,000 clones, about 76% being singletons. The ends were cut back, 4 bases at V and 3 bases at J, with 9 bases in the middle. Germline-derived CDR1 and CDR2 are MNHEY and SVGAGI. This CDR3 spans 13 amino acids. The sample here was PBMCs, taken after nivolumab (anti-PD-1) treatment. The receptor's source is a person aged 35 to 85 with oral cavity squamous cell carcinoma. The chain combines TRBV6-5 with TRBJ1-1; D remains ambiguous. The CDR3 loop reads CASSFGRDTEAFF. The CDR3 DNA reads as TGTGCCAGCAGTTTTGGGCGGGACACTGAAGCTTTCTTT.